The 29 T cell receptor beta chains below all came from one sample that was sequenced in a study of T cell repertoires and HLA-DP antigens. For these receptors, no antigen is known. The assay was immunoSEQ multiplex PCR, and TCRdb's table has in-frame clones only and misses some. The sample has some 120,000 clones; around 93% are singletons. Sequencing used CD4+ T cells from PBMCs. These receptors were collected from a woman under 30 in good health and CMV-seronegative.

This chain uses TRBV29-1 with TRBJ1-4; a weak D match, TRBD1 (5 bases). CDR1 and CDR2 from the germline V gene are SQVTM and ANQGSEA. The germline V and J ends were trimmed by 4 bases and 5 bases, with 11 bases remaining between them. The CDR3 loop spans 13 amino acids. CDR3 region: CSVVRVDNEKLFF. In DNA, the CDR3 is TGCAGCGTTGTCAGGGTTGACAATGAAAAACTGTTTTTT. Looking up the rest from reference TRBV29-1 and TRBJ1-4 gives the full variable domain: SAVISQKPSRDICQRGTSLTIQCQVDSQVTMMFWYRQQPGQSLTLIATANQGSEATYESGFVIDKFPISRPNLTFSTLTVSNMSPEDSSIYLCSVVRVDNEKLFFGSGTQLSVL.

This clone was detected only a few times. The chain couples TRBV5-6 to TRBJ2-5; TRBD2 matches 7 bases. V trimming: 4 bases; J trimming: 5 bases; junction bases outside the gene matches: 5. The V gene's germline CDR1 is SGHDT and CDR2 YYEEEE. This CDR3 contains 13 residues. CDR3 coding DNA: TGTGCCAGCAGCCCGCGGGGGAGGGAGACCCAGTACTTC. Protein product: CASSPRGRETQYF.

The chain has TRBV9 and TRBJ2-7; 10 bases fit TRBD2. CDR3 length: 13 amino acids. With 4 bases clipped from V and 5 bases from J, the junction kept 3 bases outside the gene matches. Germline V lookup: CDR1 SGDLS, CDR2 YYNGEE. The CDR3 DNA follows: TGTGCCAGCAGCACGGGACTAGCGAACGAGCAGTACTTC. Protein: CASSTGLANEQYF.

The chain combines TRBV11-2 with TRBJ1-2; D perhaps matches TRBD1 (6 bases). The CDR3 spans 17 residues. CDR1 SGHAT and CDR2 FQNNGV come from the germline V gene. Trimming pared 4 bases from V and 4 bases from J, leaving 22 bases between. DNA of the CDR3: TGTGCCAGCAGCTGGGGGGCGCGGCATCCGTATTTCTATGGCTACACCTTC. Translated, it gives CASSWGARHPYFYGYTF.

The rearrangement uses TRBV5-1 and TRBJ2-4, with a possible D match to TRBD2 (6 bases). Germline V gene sequence: CDR1 SGHRS, CDR2 YFSETQ. V was trimmed by 3 bases and J by 9 bases, leaving 19 bases between them. The CDR3 length is 15 residues. CDR3 region: CASSSRDRGIGIQYF. The CDR3 nucleotides read TGCGCCAGCAGCTCGCGGGACCGGGGTATAGGCATTCAGTACTTC.

The chain joins TRBV18 to TRBJ1-5; weak D call: TRBD1 (6 bases). V lost 0 bases, J lost 5 bases, and 8 bases lay in between. Germline V gene sequence: CDR1 KGHSH, CDR2 LQKENI. CDR3 length equals 14 residues. CDR3 amino acids: CASSPPGGDQPQHF. The DNA for the CDR3 is TGTGCCAGCTCACCACCTGGGGGCGATCAGCCCCAGCATTTT.

The V and J genes are TRBV6-1 and TRBJ2-5; D possibly corresponds to TRBD2 (6 bases). V dropped 0 bases and J dropped 7 bases, with 24 bases sitting between them. Germline assignment: CDR1 MNHNS and CDR2 SASEGT. This CDR3 contains 18 residues. The CDR3 sequence is CASSEALVVGGVLGTQYF. In DNA form, the CDR3 reads TGTGCCAGCAGTGAAGCCCTCGTAGTGGGAGGTGTCCTAGGGACCCAGTACTTC.

This clone showed up just once. The chain employs TRBV27 and TRBJ2-7, with D perhaps matching TRBD1 (5 bases). The CDR3 length is 13 residues. Germline assignment: CDR1 MNHEY and CDR2 SMNVEV (reference sequence). Between the trimmed V and J ends, which lost 5 bases and 0 bases, there was a span of 8 bases. This CDR3 reads CASSSDSSYEQYF. The CDR3 DNA follows: TGTGCCAGCAGTAGTGACAGCTCCTACGAGCAGTACTTC.

The chain employs TRBV7-3 and TRBJ2-5; D is unresolved. The CDR3 is made up of 15 amino acids. V was clipped by 1 base and J by 5 bases, with 14 bases between them. Germline V gene sequence: CDR1 SGHTA, CDR2 FQGTGA. CDR3 DNA: TGTGCCAGCAGCTTAAAGGGCCCGTTTGGGGAGACCCAGTACTTC. It yields the protein CASSLKGPFGETQYF.

The rearrangement uses TRBV28 and TRBJ1-1; a weak D match, TRBD1 (5 bases). The CDR3 is 14 amino acids. V was trimmed by 4 bases and J by 3 bases, leaving 12 bases between them. Germline V lookup: CDR1 MDHEN, CDR2 SYDVKM. The CDR3 region has the DNA TGTGCCAGCAGTTCCAGGGCTCGGTACACTGAAGCTTTCTTT. This gives the protein CASSSRARYTEAFF.

V gene TRBV5-1 combines with J gene TRBJ2-3; unclear D gene. Germline V lookup: CDR1 SGHRS, CDR2 YFSETQ. Trimming removed 3 bases from V and 1 base from J, with 15 bases in between. The CDR3 covers 16 residues. The CDR3 bases are TGCGCCAGCAGCTATAGTGCTACCCTAGGCACAGATACGCAGTATTTT. It codes for CASSYSATLGTDTQYF.

The chain joins TRBV4-2 to TRBJ1-1, with 7 positions matching TRBD1. CDR3 length: 18 residues. Looked up from germline, CDR1 is LGHNA and CDR2 is YNFKEQ. V was pared by 1 base and J by 2 bases, with 13 bases of the junction left unmatched. CDR3 bases: TGTGCCAGCAGCCAAGCCTCCGGGGCAGGGGGTGGAAACACTGAAGCTTTCTTT. Translating it yields CASSQASGAGGGNTEAFF.

The gene calls are TRBV9 and TRBJ1-5; no firm D call. The CDR3 is 13 amino acids. The ends were cut back, 0 bases at V and 3 bases at J, with 4 bases in the middle. Per the germline V gene, CDR1 is SGDLS and CDR2 is YYNGEE. This CDR3 reads CASSVGANQPQHF. In nucleotides, the CDR3 is TGTGCCAGCAGCGTAGGGGCCAATCAGCCCCAGCATTTT. The variable domain in full, completed from reference TRBV9 and TRBJ1-5, reads DSGVTQTPKHLITATGQRVTLRCSPRSGDLSVYWYQQSLDQGLQFLIQYYNGEERAKGNILERFSAQQFPDLHSELNLSSLELGDSALYFCASSVGANQPQHFGDGTRLSIL.

V usage is TRBV5-1 and J usage is TRBJ1-4; 7 nucleotides agree with TRBD1. The germline CDR1 and CDR2 sequences are SGHRS and YFSETQ. Unmatched junction bases numbered 10, after V lost 3 bases and J lost 5 bases. There are 16 residues in the CDR3. This CDR3 reads CASSSSPGTVNEKLFF. DNA for the CDR3: TGCGCCAGCAGCTCGAGTCCGGGGACAGTGAATGAAAAACTGTTTTTT.

The gene calls are TRBV18 and TRBJ1-6; D is perhaps TRBD1 (6 bases). Trimming cost V 2 bases and J 12 bases, with 14 bases left between them. This CDR3 has 14 amino acids. Germline-derived CDR1 and CDR2 are KGHSH and LQKENI. CDR3 bases: TGTGCCAGCTCACCAGGGGGCGAAAGTGAACCCCTCCACTTT. The encoded protein is CASSPGGESEPLHF.

V is TRBV11-3 and J is TRBJ1-6, with TRBD1 matching 8 bases. Trimming removed 4 bases from V and 13 bases from J; junction bases left unmatched: 6. The CDR3 has 13 residues. Per germline, CDR1 SGHNT and CDR2 YENEEA. The CDR3 coding sequence is TGTGCCAGCAGCTCAGACAGGGGTTCGCCCCTCCACTTT. Encoded protein: CASSSDRGSPLHF. The full variable domain, rest sourced from reference TRBV11-3 and TRBJ1-6, is EAGVVQSPRYKIIEKKQPVAFWCNPISGHNTLYWYLQNLGQGPELLIRYENEEAVDDSQLPKDRFSAERLKGVDSTLKIQPAELGDSAVYLCASSSDRGSPLHFGNGTRLTVT.

The V call is TRBV2, the J call TRBJ2-7; the match to TRBD2 covers 9 bases. The ends lost 8 bases at V and 3 bases at J; junction bases unmatched: 8. Germline CDR1 is SNHLY and CDR2 is FYNNEI. This CDR3 has 14 residues. CDR3 sequence (DNA): TGTGCCAGCGAGATGGGACTAGCAGACTACGAGCAGTACTTC. Translated: CASEMGLADYEQYF. Based on the CDR3 plus reference TRBV2 and TRBJ2-7, the full variable domain is EPEVTQTPSHQVTQMGQEVILRCVPISNHLYFYWYRQILGQKVEFLVSFYNNEISEKSEIFDDQFSVERPDGSNFTLKIRSTKLEDSAMYFCASEMGLADYEQYFGPGTRLTVT.

The chain uses TRBV27 and TRBJ2-3; TRBD2 matches at 12 bases. CDR1 is MNHEY, CDR2 SMNVEV, per germline (reference sequence). CDR3 length: 17 amino acids. Trimming removed 4 bases from V and 3 bases from J; junction bases left unmatched: 8. CDR3 coding DNA: TGTGCCAGCAGTTCCTTGACTAGCGGGAGTCAGACAGATACGCAGTATTTT. Residues: CASSSLTSGSQTDTQYF.

DNA of the CDR3: TGTGCCAGTAGTACAGGGACTAGCGGGGGGGCGGACACCGGGGAGCTGTTTTTT. It encodes CASSTGTSGGADTGELFF. This sequence joins TRBV19 and TRBJ2-2; 16 bases map to TRBD2. V trimming: 4 bases; J trimming: 3 bases; junction bases outside the gene matches: 5. Germline CDR1 is LNHDA and CDR2 is SQIVND (reference sequence). The CDR3 has 18 amino acids.

V gene TRBV11-2 combines with J gene TRBJ2-7; D might be TRBD2 (7 bases). The CDR3 length is 16 residues. Trimming stripped 4 bases from V and 6 bases from J, with 22 bases between. The germline V gene encodes CDR1 SGHAT and CDR2 FQNNGV. CDR3 in amino acids: CASSSLMGRGAGEQYV. CDR3 in DNA: TGTGCCAGCAGCTCATTGATGGGTCGGGGGGCAGGCGAGCAGTACGTC.

The chain joins TRBV10-3 to TRBJ2-1, with 10 nucleotides matching TRBD1. This CDR3 region has 17 residues. The germline V gene encodes CDR1 ENHRY and CDR2 SYGVKD. Trimming took 10 bases from V and 6 from J; bases not matched to a gene: 18. CDR3 nucleotide sequence: TGTGCCACCCGAGACAGGGGGCTTGGCGGGTTCGCCAATGAGCAGTTCTTC. It specifies CATRDRGLGGFANEQFF.

The chain employs TRBV29-1 and TRBJ2-2; 10 nucleotides line up with TRBD2. From germline, CDR1 is SQVTM and CDR2 ANQGSEA. V trimming: 4 bases; J trimming: 6 bases; junction bases outside the gene matches: 5. This CDR3 has 14 residues. The chain's CDR3 is CSVGSGRDAGELFF. The CDR3 DNA sequence: TGCAGCGTTGGAAGCGGGAGGGATGCCGGGGAGCTGTTTTTT.

The CDR3 protein is CASSVTGRQTGELFF. CDR3 DNA: TGTGCCAGCAGCGTAACAGGGCGCCAAACCGGGGAGCTGTTTTTT. The V call is TRBV9, the J call TRBJ2-2; D is perhaps TRBD1 (6 bases). The CDR3 is made up of 15 amino acids. The V gene lost 1 base and the J gene lost 5 bases, with 12 bases spanning the gap. Germline-derived CDR1 and CDR2 are SGDLS and YYNGEE.

CDR3 region: CASSTGTGGMNEQFF. CDR3 nucleotides: TGTGCCAGTAGTACGGGGACAGGGGGCATGAATGAGCAGTTCTTC. The chain uses TRBV19 and TRBJ2-1; TRBD1 agrees at 12 bases. Germline V CDR1 and CDR2: LNHDA, SQIVND (reference sequence). Trimming cost V 4 bases and J 7 bases; bases outside gene matches: 5. CDR3 length: 15 amino acids.

The genes are TRBV7-2 and TRBJ2-7; 8 nucleotides align to TRBD2. Germline values: CDR1 SGHTA, CDR2 FQGNSA. Trimming at V came to 5 bases and at J to 2 bases, leaving 5 bases not matched to a gene. The CDR3 length is 14 residues. In DNA form, the CDR3 reads TGTGCCAGCAGCCTGGCCGGGGGGGCCTACGAGCAGTACGTC. This gives the protein CASSLAGGAYEQYV.

The rearrangement joins TRBV18 to TRBJ1-3; D may be TRBD1 (5 bases). CDR1 is KGHSH, CDR2 LQKENI, per germline. This CDR3 spans 15 amino acids. V was shortened by 2 bases and J by 2 bases, with 10 bases between the two germline ends. CDR3 sequence reads: CASSPKEGTGNTIYF. The CDR3 DNA follows: TGTGCCAGCTCACCAAAGGAGGGGACTGGAAACACCATATATTTT.

CDR3 region: CASSTGTPPAVTEAFF. In DNA form, the CDR3 reads TGTGCCAGCAGCACCGGGACCCCGCCGGCGGTCACTGAAGCTTTCTTT. The chain employs TRBV9 and TRBJ1-1; perhaps TRBD1 as D (5 bases). The CDR3 runs to 16 residues. In germline, CDR1 is SGDLS, CDR2 YYNGEE. The germline V and J ends were trimmed by 4 bases and 4 bases, with 20 bases remaining between them.

The V call is TRBV5-5, the J call TRBJ2-3; perhaps TRBD2 as D (5 bases). The CDR3 is 14 residues long. Germline V gene sequence: CDR1 SGHKS, CDR2 YYEKEE (reference sequence). Trimming shortened V by 2 bases and J by 5 bases, and 12 bases separated the two germline ends. The CDR3 nucleotides are TGTGCCAGCAGCTTAGGAGGTAGCCTAGATACGCAGTATTTT. Translating gives CASSLGGSLDTQYF.

The rearrangement uses TRBV6-6 and TRBJ1-4; 8 nucleotides agree with TRBD1. V lost 6 bases to trimming and J lost 8 bases; unmatched junction nucleotides: 11. Germline CDR1 MNHNY, CDR2 SVGAGI (reference sequence). The CDR3 sequence is 15 residues long. CDR3 protein: CASRTGGTGGEKLFF. Written as DNA, the CDR3 is TGTGCCAGCAGAACTGGGGGGACAGGTGGAGAAAAACTGTTTTTT.